This T cell receptor (beta chain) was profiled in a study of blood T cells in healthy people across ages. Study-wide background: For every two T cells, template switching captured about one barcoded beta molecule.

In this sample, this clonotype turned up a few times. Its antigen remains unidentified. General study results and limits: TCR beta diversity, measured per million T cells, fell in a roughly linear way with age.

Trimming left V 6 bases short and J 1 base short, with 9 bases between. CDR3 length: 13 residues. The germline V gene has CDR1 MNHNY and CDR2 SVGAGI (reference sequence). Ranging in age from about 6 to 95, the donors were healthy Caucasian individuals from Russia. Sample-barcoded 5' priming and a J-beta primer mix drove a second PCR of roughly 7 to 11 cycles. Unique molecular identifiers of 12 random nucleotides labeled each cDNA. In TCRdb, the 5' RACE reads were re-called with MiXCR into one record per CDR3 protein. The sample has around 1.1 million distinct CDR3 sequences, about two fifths seen once.

The source is a man aged 18 to 30 in good health. The material sequenced was blood. The V call is TRBV6-6, the J call TRBJ1-1; no clear D. Here the CDR3 reads CASRGNTNTEAFF. Here the CDR3 DNA reads TGTGCCAGCAGGGGCAACACGAACACTGAAGCTTTCTTT.